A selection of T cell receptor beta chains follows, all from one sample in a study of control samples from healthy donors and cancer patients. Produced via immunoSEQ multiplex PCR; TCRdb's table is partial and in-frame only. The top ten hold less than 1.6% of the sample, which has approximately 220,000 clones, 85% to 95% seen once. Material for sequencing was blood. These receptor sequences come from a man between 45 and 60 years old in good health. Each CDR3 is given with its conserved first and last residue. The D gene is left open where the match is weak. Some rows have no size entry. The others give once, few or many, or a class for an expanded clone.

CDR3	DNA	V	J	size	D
CASSQNRPPTLHF	TGTGCCAGCAGCCAGAATCGACCTCCGACCCTCCACTTT	TRBV3-1/TRBV3-2	TRBJ1-6	NA	NA
CAGSPARQPYEQYF	TGTGCCGGCAGCCCTGCGAGGCAACCCTACGAGCAGTACTTC	TRBV5-4	TRBJ2-7	NA	NA
CASSPALGPNTEAFF	TGTGCCAGCAGTCCGGCCCTGGGACCAAACACTGAAGCTTTCTTT	TRBV28	TRBJ1-1	NA	NA
CASSLVWGADQPQHF	TGTGCCAGCAGCTTAGTTTGGGGGGCCGATCAGCCCCAGCATTTT	TRBV7-2	TRBJ1-5	NA	NA
CASSQDAERRAMNTEAFF	TGCGCCAGCAGCCAAGATGCGGAACGCAGGGCCATGAACACTGAAGCTTTCTTT	TRBV4-1	TRBJ1-1	NA	NA
CASSGLAGGGSEQFF	TGTGCCAGCAGTGGACTAGCGGGGGGCGGCAGTGAGCAGTTCTTC	TRBV2	TRBJ2-1	NA	TRBD2
CSIRDRVWGGIYF	TGCAGCATCCGGGACAGGGTGTGGGGTGGCATATATTTT	TRBV29-1	TRBJ1-3	NA	TRBD1
CASSFGLRLDTQYF	TGTGCCAGCAGCTTCGGCCTGAGGTTAGATACGCAGTATTTT	TRBV7-2	TRBJ2-3	NA	NA
CASSVGEGSVEQFF	TGTGCCAGCAGCGTAGGTGAGGGATCGGTAGAGCAGTTCTTC	TRBV9	TRBJ2-1	NA	NA
CASSLIQGGNTIYF	TGTGCCAGCAGTTTAATCCAAGGAGGAAACACCATATATTTT	TRBV28	TRBJ1-3	NA	NA
CASSDRGEGEQYF	TGCGCCAGCAGCGACAGGGGTGAGGGCGAGCAGTACTTC	TRBV4-3	TRBJ2-7	NA	TRBD1
CASSSPLWTSGSTDTQYF	TGTGCCAGCAGCTCTCCACTGTGGACTAGCGGGAGCACAGATACGCAGTATTTT	TRBV7-8	TRBJ2-3	NA	TRBD2
CASSYASGSYGYTF	TGTGCCAGCAGTTACGCCTCAGGGTCCTATGGCTACACCTTC	TRBV6-5	TRBJ1-2	NA	NA
CASSLRAGGPHNEQFF	TGCGCCAGCAGCTTGCGAGCGGGGGGGCCCCACAATGAGCAGTTCTTC	TRBV5-1	TRBJ2-1	NA	TRBD2
CASSEGVISYNSPLHF	TGTGCCAGCAGTGAAGGAGTTATCTCCTATAATTCACCCCTCCACTTT	TRBV6-1	TRBJ1-6	NA	NA
CASSLKGQLSGANVLTF	TGCGCCAGCAGCTTGAAGGGACAGCTCTCTGGGGCCAACGTCCTGACTTTC	TRBV5-1	TRBJ2-6	NA	TRBD1
CASSLDFSGRETQYF	TGCGCCAGCAGCTTGGACTTCAGCGGTCGGGAGACCCAGTACTTC	TRBV5-1	TRBJ2-5	NA	NA
CASSLETLGGYTF	TGTGCCAGCAGCTTAGAGACTTTGGGAGGCTACACCTTC	TRBV7-2	TRBJ1-2	NA	NA
CASSPRQGGGYTF	TGTGCCAGTAGTCCTAGACAGGGGGGCGGCTACACCTTC	TRBV19	TRBJ1-2	NA	TRBD1
CASSTMGQIYNEQFF	TGCGCCAGCAGCACAATGGGGCAAATCTACAATGAGCAGTTCTTC	TRBV5-1	TRBJ2-1	once	NA
CASSPRQGTEAFF	TGTGCCAGCAGTCCGCGACAGGGCACTGAAGCTTTCTTT	TRBV25-1	TRBJ1-1	few	TRBD1
CASRSQGDTEAFF	TGCGCCAGCAGGTCCCAGGGCGACACTGAAGCTTTCTTT	TRBV5-1	TRBJ1-1	NA	NA
CASSQIPGTAVKGYTF	TGTGCCAGCAGTCAAATACCCGGGACAGCAGTGAAGGGCTACACCTTC	TRBV27	TRBJ1-2	NA	TRBD1
CASSWGQPQHF	TGTGCCAGCAGTTGGGGTCAGCCCCAGCATTTT	TRBV6-6	TRBJ1-5	NA	NA
CASSPSRGPTGELFF	TGTGCCAGTAGCCCTTCGAGGGGGCCCACCGGGGAGCTGTTTTTT	TRBV19	TRBJ2-2	NA	TRBD1